This T cell receptor (beta chain) came from a study of CD8+ T cells in alopecia areata listed by TCRdb under 2018. About the investigation overall: Treated patients were enrolled in an open-label pilot trial of oral tofacitinib, 5 to 10 mg twice daily, for moderate-to-severe alopecia areata. On the human side, TCRbeta sequencing was run on scalp tissue and on sorted CD4+ and CD8+ peripheral blood T cells from healthy controls and from alopecia areata patients with either patchy or totalis/universalis disease. Scalp clonality was compared among normal scalp (n=4), patchy alopecia areata scalp (n=8), and alopecia totalis/universalis scalp (n=8). The RNA source kit depended on sample type: the PAXgene miRNA kit for fixed scalp, the miRNeasy kit for PBMCs, and the RNeasy kit for mouse skin. TCRbeta CDR3 regions were amplified by immunoSEQ multiplex PCR using 35 Vbeta forward and 13 Jbeta reverse primers. In both human patients and the C3H/HeJ mouse model, the study applied high-throughput TCRbeta sequencing to look at T cell clonal expansion in alopecia areata. Biopsies were taken from tofacitinib-treated patients at baseline and again at 4 and 24 weeks into treatment, and several of those patients also had a later scalp biopsy. Tofacitinib was given for 6 to 18 months, followed by 6 months of follow-up off drug to assess delayed response and recurrence.

The study at large found these results: Unlike mouse skin, where gammadelta T cells dominate, normal human skin contains resident alphabeta T cells that get sequenced too, which complicates analysis of the scalp TCR repertoire. Higher clonality and more expanded CD8+ clones were observed in lesional scalp than in normal scalp, particularly in alopecia totalis/universalis, a finding suggestive of antigenic drive. Shared TCR sequences between patients were less evident than in mice, which may be partly attributable to HLA diversity in the patient population.

The protocol used for the library was the immunoSEQ multiplex PCR assay. For TCR sequencing, RNA was extracted from every sample and reverse transcribed into cDNA to serve as template. SuperScript III was used to make first-strand cDNA, primed with a 2:1 mix of oligo-dT and random hexamers. Amplification bias was assessed with a synthetic immune receptor repertoire, and residual bias was removed computationally. Per the original workflow: Raw reads were preprocessed to remove errors, and CDR3 was defined according to IMGT conventions as the region from the conserved cysteine to phenylalanine. Clonality was computed by normalizing Shannon entropy by log2 of the number of productive unique TCRs and subtracting the result from 1. CD4 or CD8 identity of scalp clones was inferred by cross-referencing scalp TCRbeta sequences with sorted blood CD4 and CD8 repertoires. TCRdb stores this immuneACCESS table with in-frame sequences only. Part of the clones is absent; in the studies checked, under half of the shortfall reflects unresolved V genes, and no reason is known for the rest. Clone size and the V and J calls come from that table; the DNA yielded D and trimming. Present in this sample are some 120,000 clones, roughly three fifths of which were seen just once. The top ten clonotypes cover less than 5.5% of the sample.

Notes on this clone: The clone's antigen remains unknown. No much larger clone exists at a distance of one base, and base qualities are not known.

The time point tag for this specimen amounts to: baseline before oral tofacitinib. Peripheral blood and lesional scalp punch biopsies were obtained from patients with alopecia areata. After PBMCs were isolated by density centrifugation and stained for CD3, CD4 and CD8, a FACSAria was used to sort CD4+ and CD8+ T cells. Based on the germline V gene (reference sequence), the CDR1 and CDR2 sequences are MNHEY and SMNVEV. V and J are truncated by 5 bases and 0 bases respectively, leaving an intervening sequence of 23 bases. From the cysteine through the phenylalanine, the CDR3 covers 19 amino acids. The only DNA kept is the CDR3, 57 bases in frame from the first base.

The specimen comprised CD4+ T cells sorted from blood, sampled at week 0. The receptor was derived from a human donor with alopecia areata. This sequence uses TRBV27 and TRBJ1-5; possibly the D gene is TRBD1, per 5 matching bases. The CDR3 reads as follows: CASSPLRDGSFYSNQPQHF. DNA sequence: TGTGCCAGCAGTCCGCTACGGGACGGAAGTTTTTATAGCAATCAGCCCCAGCATTTT.